A selection of T cell receptor beta chains follows, all from one sample in a study of long-term antiretroviral therapy in people with HIV. Clones were sequenced by immunoSEQ multiplex PCR, and TCRdb holds only the in-frame ones, with some missing. The profile shows tens of thousands of clones, about 86% of them singletons. This sample comprised unsorted PBMCs, obtained 0.7 years before starting antiretroviral therapy. These TCRs come from a man aged 25-45 years with HIV. Each CDR3 is given with its conserved first and last residue. D genes are given only for firm matches. Some rows mark clone size as missing; the rest say once, few, many or name a class of expanded clone.

v_call,d_call,j_call,clone_size,cdr3_aa
TRBV5-4,TRBD1,TRBJ2-7,medium-sized,CASSRGQGLNEQYF
TRBV7-6,TRBD2,TRBJ2-1,NA,CASSFLSGANYNEQFF
TRBV19,NA,TRBJ1-1,NA,CASSMRLEAFF
TRBV7-7,NA,TRBJ2-2,NA,CASSTDSTGELFF
TRBV20-1,TRBD2,TRBJ2-5,NA,CSVSGGETQYF
TRBV30,NA,TRBJ1-1,NA,CAWMGLGGKSTEAFF
TRBV11-2,TRBD1,TRBJ2-1,NA,CASSLVGGTGDEQFF
TRBV10-3,NA,TRBJ1-3,NA,CAILINSGNTIYF
TRBV12-5,NA,TRBJ2-2,NA,CASGRTGLGGELFF
TRBV27,NA,TRBJ1-2,NA,CASSPWGYGYTF
TRBV9,NA,TRBJ1-4,NA,CASSVAGGSEKLFF
TRBV5-5,TRBD1,TRBJ2-5,NA,CASSLSGQGRETQYF
TRBV30,TRBD1,TRBJ2-1,NA,CAWSASGTGGRLGYNEQFF
TRBV9,NA,TRBJ1-2,NA,CASSVYSGPLNYGYTF
TRBV7-3,NA,TRBJ1-6,medium-sized,CASSLSRRRINSPLHF
TRBV18,TRBD1,TRBJ1-5,NA,CASSLGQGNQPQHF
TRBV7-8,TRBD2,TRBJ2-3,once,CASSLGFADRMVAGVSTDTQYF
TRBV25-1,NA,TRBJ2-1,NA,CASSEYGNYNEQFF
TRBV5-4,TRBD2,TRBJ2-1,NA,CASSLGLRGGNEQFF
TRBV6-6,NA,TRBJ1-1,NA,CASSKLNTEAFF
TRBV9,NA,TRBJ1-3,NA,CASSGPQGGTGNTIYF
TRBV29-1,NA,TRBJ2-1,NA,CSVDYEQFF
TRBV5-1,TRBD2,TRBJ2-3,NA,CASSGFVAGAADTQYF
TRBV28,NA,TRBJ1-1,NA,CASSVAGDTEAFF
TRBV29-1,NA,TRBJ1-1,NA,CSVLWGGARTEAFF
TRBV5-6,NA,TRBJ1-2,NA,CASSLKAVNYGYTF
TRBV7-2,TRBD2,TRBJ2-2,NA,CASSKTSGANTGELFF
TRBV5-1,NA,TRBJ2-5,NA,CASSRLGGPGETQYF